This is a list of T cell receptor beta chains from one sample in a study of CD8+ T cells in alopecia areata. Sequenced by immunoSEQ multiplex PCR; TCRdb stores in-frame clones only, minus some. This sample has about 200,000 clones; more than 30% occur once, and the top ten carry roughly 0.5%. The sample was CD4+ T cells sorted from blood, taken around week 31, from a patient treated with tofacitinib. The receptors were gathered from a human donor with alopecia areata. Both conserved end residues are part of each CDR3. D genes are given only for firm matches. Expanded clones get a size class; other rows say once, few or many, or leave the size out.

D gene	V gene	J gene	clone size	CDR3 DNA	CDR3 protein
TRBD1	TRBV30	TRBJ2-1	few	TGTGCCTGGAGGAATAGACAGGGTTTGGCATATGAGCAGTTCTTC	CAWRNRQGLAYEQFF
TRBD1	TRBV29-1	TRBJ1-1	few	TGCAGCGTTTCAGGGGGCTTGGTCACTGAAGCTTTCTTT	CSVSGGLVTEAFF
TRBD2	TRBV5-1	TRBJ2-3	NA	TGCGCCAGCAGCTTGTTTTTCCCTCGGACTAGCGGTAACGCAGATACGCAGTATTTT	CASSLFFPRTSGNADTQYF
NA	TRBV6-5	TRBJ1-2	few	TGTGCCAGCAGGTCACAGGGTGGCAACTATGGCTACACCTTC	CASRSQGGNYGYTF
NA	TRBV10-1	TRBJ2-7	NA	TGCGCCAGCAGTCAGACGGGTGGCGAGCAGTACTTC	CASSQTGGEQYF
NA	TRBV6-5	TRBJ2-5	NA	TGTGCCAGCACAACTAGTGCGGGAAGTAGGACCCAGTACTTC	CASTTSAGSRTQYF
NA	TRBV29-1	TRBJ1-3	NA	TGCAGCGTCCGAGGGTCGGTAAGGGACTCTGGAAACACCATATATTTT	CSVRGSVRDSGNTIYF
NA	TRBV20-1	TRBJ2-1	NA	TGCAGTGCTACGACTAGAGGGGAGCAGTTCTTC	CSATTRGEQFF
NA	TRBV29-1	TRBJ1-2	NA	TGCAGCGTTGTCGGGGGGCTCAACTATGGCTACACCTTC	CSVVGGLNYGYTF
TRBD2	TRBV25-1	TRBJ2-1	few	TGTGCCAGCAGTGATCGGCCGGGAGGAAATGAGCAGTTCTTC	CASSDRPGGNEQFF